The clone carrying this T cell receptor beta chain was counted once. This record comes from a study of shared clonotypes between healthy human individuals. This table comes from immunoSEQ multiplex PCR, and its TCRdb copy is limited to in-frame clones, with some not included. The sample lists more than 2,000,000 clones; 85% to 95% were seen once. Trimming took 0 bases from V and 6 from J, leaving 11 bases between them. Germline values: CDR1 MNHNS, CDR2 SASEGT. This CDR3 has 14 residues. The clonotype comes from a man younger than 35 in good health. Some clones in this sample may be carry-over from other donors' samples. The sequenced material came from naive CD4+ T cells from PBMCs. Subset indicated: CD45RA+ positively selected. This sequence joins TRBV6-1 and TRBJ1-1; D not certain. The CDR3 DNA is TGTGCCAGCAGTGAAGCGCTTCAAGCTTCTGAAGCTTTCTTT. This gives the protein CASSEALQASEAFF.